A selection of T cell receptor beta chains follows, all from one sample in a study of blood T cell repertoires in COVID-19. Method: immunoSEQ multiplex PCR; TCRdb's copy keeps in-frame clones and lacks some. The sample shows about 60,000 clones, 85% of them seen only once. Sequences were obtained from peripheral blood. All receptors derive from a human donor in a cohort sampled during active COVID-19. Both conserved end residues are part of each CDR3. A D gene is named only where the DNA matches it firmly. Expanded clones get a size class; other rows say once, few or many, or leave the size out.

j_gene,d_gene,v_gene,abundance,CDR3aa,CDR3nt
TRBJ2-6,.,TRBV30,.,CAWSDFRTAESGANVLTF,TGTGCCTGGAGTGACTTTCGGACAGCAGAATCTGGGGCCAACGTCCTGACTTTC
TRBJ1-2,.,TRBV28,.,CASTSGTVLYGYTF,TGTGCCAGCACTTCCGGGACTGTACTCTATGGCTACACCTTC
TRBJ1-1,.,TRBV6-5,few,CASRPRRGPEAFF,TGTGCCAGCAGACCCCGGAGGGGCCCTGAAGCTTTCTTT
TRBJ1-5,.,TRBV28,.,CASSSGQGYNQPQHF,TGTGCCAGCAGTTCAGGGCAAGGCTACAATCAGCCCCAGCATTTT
TRBJ1-1,.,TRBV18,few,CASSPNAIQNTEAFF,TGTGCCAGCTCACCAAATGCGATCCAGAACACTGAAGCTTTCTTT
TRBJ1-6,.,TRBV19,.,CASTGQLNSPLHF,TGTGCCAGTACTGGACAGCTGAATTCACCCCTCCACTTT
TRBJ2-1,.,TRBV4-1,.,CASSREGQYNEQFF,TGCGCCAGCAGCCGAGAAGGACAGTACAATGAGCAGTTCTTC
TRBJ1-1,TRBD1,TRBV6-5,.,CASSFSGTGDTEAFF,TGTGCCAGCAGTTTCTCCGGGACAGGGGACACTGAAGCTTTCTTT
TRBJ2-6,.,TRBV6-6,.,CASSQRAVRAGANVLTF,TGTGCCAGCAGTCAGCGGGCCGTCCGGGCTGGGGCCAACGTCCTGACTTTC
TRBJ2-1,.,TRBV3-1/TRBV3-2,.,CASSPPASMNEQFF,TGTGCCAGCAGCCCGCCGGCTAGTATGAATGAGCAGTTCTTC
TRBJ2-1,.,TRBV24-1,.,CATSDHDRNNEQFF,TGTGCCACCAGTGATCATGACAGAAACAATGAGCAGTTCTTC
TRBJ1-3,TRBD1,TRBV5-1,.,CASSLAWDRGSSGNTIYF,TGCGCCAGCAGCTTGGCCTGGGACAGGGGGAGCTCTGGAAACACCATATATTTT
TRBJ1-2,.,TRBV7-9,.,CASSFGPRYGYTF,TGTGCCAGCAGCTTTGGGCCCCGCTATGGCTACACCTTC
TRBJ2-7,.,TRBV21-1,.,CASSKGKGQGYEQYF,TGTGCCAGCAGCAAAGGGAAAGGACAGGGCTACGAGCAGTACTTC
TRBJ1-5,TRBD1,TRBV2,.,CASSRQGFNQPQHF,TGTGCCAGCAGTCGACAGGGCTTCAATCAGCCCCAGCATTTT
TRBJ1-2,TRBD1,TRBV11-2,.,CASSSWTGANWWNYGYTF,TGTGCCAGCAGCTCGTGGACAGGGGCGAACTGGTGGAACTATGGCTACACCTTC
TRBJ1-2,TRBD1,TRBV2,.,CASRTGGMGYTF,TGTGCCAGCAGGACAGGGGGGATGGGCTACACCTTC
TRBJ2-7,.,TRBV2,.,CASSVGLSAYEQYF,TGTGCCAGCAGTGTCGGACTGTCAGCCTACGAGCAGTACTTC
TRBJ1-1,.,TRBV19,.,CASSITLVNTEAFF,TGTGCCAGTAGTATTACTTTGGTGAACACTGAAGCTTTCTTT
TRBJ1-6,TRBD1,TRBV6-5,once,CASSSNTGGANSPLHF,TGTGCCAGCAGTTCCAATACAGGGGGCGCGAATTCACCCCTCCACTTT
TRBJ2-1,TRBD2,TRBV19,once,CASSMTSGHSYNEQFF,TGTGCCAGTAGTATGACTAGCGGGCACTCCTACAATGAGCAGTTCTTC
TRBJ1-4,TRBD1,TRBV18,once,CASFRDRDEKLFF,TGTGCCAGCTTCCGGGACAGGGATGAAAAACTGTTTTTT
TRBJ2-2,.,TRBV7-9,medium-sized,CASSLGAVNTGELFF,TGTGCCAGCAGCTTAGGGGCTGTTAACACCGGGGAGCTGTTTTTT
TRBJ1-4,.,TRBV5-6,.,CASSIWHYTNEKLFF,TGTGCCAGCAGCATATGGCATTACACTAATGAAAAACTGTTTTTT
TRBJ2-7,TRBD2,TRBV5-1,.,CASKTVAGDYEQYF,TGCGCCAGCAAAACGGTAGCGGGAGACTACGAGCAGTACTTC
TRBJ1-2,.,TRBV18,few,CASSPAGGLPWGYTF,TGTGCCAGCTCACCAGCGGGGGGCTTACCCTGGGGCTACACCTTC
TRBJ1-3,TRBD1,TRBV7-6,.,CASSSGQAKSGNTIYF,TGTGCCAGCAGCTCGGGACAGGCTAAATCTGGAAACACCATATATTTT
TRBJ2-4,TRBD2,TRBV9,.,CASSATTSAQNIQYF,TGTGCCAGCAGCGCCACGACTAGCGCGCAAAACATTCAGTACTTC
TRBJ1-1,TRBD1,TRBV30,.,CAWTRGQGDTEAFF,TGTGCCTGGACACGGGGACAGGGGGACACTGAAGCTTTCTTT
TRBJ1-1,.,TRBV19,.,CASSIAGENTEAFF,TGTGCCAGTAGTATAGCAGGTGAGAACACTGAAGCTTTCTTT
TRBJ1-1,.,TRBV2,.,CASSGAGNTEAFF,TGTGCCAGCAGTGGGGCCGGGAACACTGAAGCTTTCTTT
TRBJ2-7,.,TRBV3-1/TRBV3-2,.,CASSQDPGTQTYEQYF,TGTGCCAGCAGCCAAGATCCCGGGACACAAACCTACGAGCAGTACTTC
TRBJ2-7,TRBD1,TRBV29-1,.,CSAGTGKGHEQYF,TGCAGCGCCGGGACAGGGAAAGGCCACGAGCAGTACTTC
TRBJ1-4,.,TRBV5-1,.,CASRGEEKLFF,TGCGCCAGCAGGGGAGAAGAAAAACTGTTTTTT
TRBJ1-1,.,TRBV2,.,CASRGAGTHTNTEAFF,TGTGCCAGCAGAGGCGCCGGGACACATACGAACACTGAAGCTTTCTTT
TRBJ2-5,TRBD1,TRBV19,.,CASSIGTGQETQYF,TGTGCCAGTAGTATAGGGACAGGCCAAGAGACCCAGTACTTC
TRBJ2-3,TRBD1,TRBV5-1,.,CASSSGQHTDTQYF,TGCGCCAGCAGCTCGGGACAGCACACAGATACGCAGTATTTT
TRBJ2-5,.,TRBV3-1/TRBV3-2,.,CASSQFDPPHSGETQETQYF,TGTGCCAGCAGCCAATTTGATCCCCCCCACAGCGGCGAAACCCAAGAGACCCAGTACTTC
TRBJ2-1,TRBD2,TRBV3-1/TRBV3-2,.,CASSRTSGGWNEQFF,TGTGCCAGCAGCAGGACTAGCGGGGGGTGGAATGAGCAGTTCTTC
TRBJ2-7,.,TRBV19,once,CASREGISYEQYF,TGTGCCAGTAGGGAGGGGATCTCCTACGAGCAGTACTTC
TRBJ1-5,.,TRBV6-2/TRBV6-3,.,CASSYLTPRADEPQHF,TGTGCCAGCAGTTACCTAACCCCCAGGGCGGATGAGCCCCAGCATTTT
TRBJ1-1,.,TRBV5-1,.,CASSLYGPNTEAFF,TGCGCCAGCAGCTTGTATGGCCCCAACACTGAAGCTTTCTTT
TRBJ2-5,.,TRBV19,.,CASSKARASQETQYF,TGTGCCAGTAGTAAAGCGCGGGCCTCCCAAGAGACCCAGTACTTC
TRBJ1-4,.,TRBV29-1,.,CSVEDPEGGNEKLFF,TGCAGCGTTGAAGACCCTGAAGGGGGTAATGAAAAACTGTTTTTT
TRBJ1-1,.,TRBV20-1,.,CSAPSGTEAFF,TGCAGTGCCCCCTCGGGGACTGAAGCTTTCTTT
TRBJ1-5,TRBD1,TRBV7-2,.,CASSLYGTDSNQPQHF,TGTGCCAGCAGCTTATACGGGACAGATAGCAATCAGCCCCAGCATTTT
TRBJ2-2,TRBD1,TRBV9,.,CASSADRGYTGELFF,TGTGCCAGCAGCGCCGACAGGGGGTACACCGGGGAGCTGTTTTTT
TRBJ1-5,TRBD1,TRBV5-6,.,CASSLGPGQTVLTQHF,TGTGCCAGCAGCTTGGGCCCGGGACAGACCGTTTTAACCCAGCATTTT
TRBJ1-4,.,TRBV28,.,CASRMPGGREKLFF,TGTGCCAGCCGCATGCCGGGAGGAAGGGAAAAACTGTTTTTT
TRBJ1-5,TRBD1,TRBV19,.,CASRARDSNNQPQHF,TGTGCCAGTAGGGCCCGGGACAGTAACAATCAGCCCCAGCATTTT
TRBJ2-2,.,TRBV5-1,.,CASSSHRATGELFF,TGCGCCAGCAGCTCACACAGGGCCACCGGGGAGCTGTTTTTT
TRBJ2-3,TRBD2,TRBV29-1,once,CSVSLAYISDTQYF,TGCAGCGTGTCACTAGCGTACATATCAGATACGCAGTATTTT
TRBJ2-5,TRBD2,TRBV3-1/TRBV3-2,.,CASSRPGGETQYF,TGTGCCAGCAGCCGTCCGGGAGGGGAGACCCAGTACTTC
TRBJ2-3,TRBD1,TRBV6-5,.,CASRDGQGGTDTQYF,TGTGCCAGCAGAGACGGACAGGGAGGTACAGATACGCAGTATTTT
TRBJ2-7,TRBD1,TRBV5-1,.,CASSGTGGVLYEQYF,TGCGCCAGCAGCGGAACAGGGGGCGTCCTCTACGAGCAGTACTTC